This TCR beta chain was captured in a study of identical twins (dated by TCRdb to about 2016). In terms of the full investigation: The study deep-sequenced TCR alpha and beta repertoires from monozygotic twins, unrelated adults of various ages and cord blood to test whether fetal clonotypes persist. Replicate twin experiments were performed at different times using different library preparation protocols to rule out contamination. Results the study describes overall, beyond this receptor: Fewer insertions were carried by abundant cord blood beta clonotypes; a weaker similar trend was observed in young adult naive repertoires, while no such trend was observed in memory repertoires. Compared with coincidental sharing between unrelated individuals, out-of-frame TCR alpha sequences shared between twins showed an excess of sequences with low generation probability. In beta out-of-frame sequences, excess twin sharing was weaker, because having fewer shared sequences lowered the signal-to-noise ratio. Because the same donors could not be followed over many years, conclusions were based on cross-sectional statistical analysis. In monozygotic twins, out-of-frame TCR alpha sharing was systematically underestimated by recombination models, although the models agreed with sharing between unrelated individuals. Invariant T cells such as MAIT and iNKT could partly confound zero-insertion analyses, although diverse VJ usage argued against such confounding for most clonotypes.

Library creation used 5' RACE. The instrument given in TCRdb is Illumina HiSeq 2000. A universal primer binding site was introduced by template switching, and a unique molecular identifier was present in the final cDNA, enabling accurate counting of TCR cDNA molecules. Specific primers in the conserved constant-segment region were used to synthesize first-strand cDNA for the TCR alpha and beta chains. To control for contamination, each cDNA library was double barcoded with a SMART-Mk sample barcode plus Illumina barcodes. TruSeq adapter sequences, together with Illumina sample barcodes, were added in two successive PCR steps. The TCR alpha and beta cDNA libraries were sequenced on the Illumina HiSeq platform using custom primers. The source study handled its data this way. Unique molecular identifiers were extracted from raw reads with MiGEC, and CDR3 positions were determined with MiXCR. For each individual, recombination models were inferred using an EM algorithm with the repgenHMM and IGoR tools. Shared clonotypes were analyzed with the tcR package in R, and sharing was normalized by the product of cloneset sizes. Out-of-frame nonproductive sequences were analyzed to study raw recombination free of thymic and clonal selection effects. TCRdb reworked the public reads: Q25 trimming with fastp, MiXCR clone assembly, productive beta chains retained. Each entry merges the rows of one CDR3 protein and shows their most common DNA and genes. TCRdb, not the original authors, processed these V and J calls. In this sample the table shows roughly 750,000 distinct CDR3 sequences, 21% of which occur a single time. Approximately 4.3% of the sample belongs to the ten largest clones.

CDR3 length: 17 amino acids, cysteine to phenylalanine. Of the read, only the CDR3 DNA is kept; its 51 bases are in frame from base 1. For this chain, trimming is 5 bases at the V end and 9 bases at the J end, and the number of junction bases without a gene match is 17. CDR1 DFQATT and CDR2 SNEGSKA are derived from the germline V gene (reference sequence). Concerning this clonotype itself: The clone's antigen remains unknown. No base qualities exist here, and no much larger clone lies one base off it.

Every donor was a healthy Caucasian. Three pairs of female monozygotic twins, all aged about 18 to 30 years, made up the twin cohort. Peripheral blood mononuclear cells were used as the source from which RNA for TCR libraries was isolated. The sample was also linked to a second study, of T cells expressing NK-cell markers. According to the second study: Three sorted T-cell subsets (CD3+CD56+NKG2C+, CD3+CD56+NKG2C- and CD3+CD56-NKG2C+) from seven to nine donors had their TCR beta-chain repertoires profiled. Among the eight sequenced donors, seven were HCMV-seropositive and one was HCMV-seronegative. To restrict sorting to alphabetaTCR-expressing T cells, an anti-gammadeltaTCR antibody was added in several experiments. In over five donors, the dominant CD3+CD56+NKG2C+ clonotypes were among the top 10 CD8+ clonotypes and accounted for roughly 1.0-8% of CD8+ T cells. Those dominant clonotypes were again the most abundant among CD3+CD56-NKG2C+ cells in several donors, at roughly 28.3-60.1%. Whether the expanded NKG2C-expressing T cell clones were specific for HCMV antigens was left unclear. Randomly selected healthy volunteers, three men and five women, were used as the eight sequenced donors. To determine HCMV serostatus, a commercial ELISA kit was used to detect HCMV-specific IgG in serum. Bulk peripheral blood T-cell repertoires were additionally sequenced from unsorted PBMC for about six donors. MIGEC handled demultiplexing of the reads and grouping by UMI, while MiTCR was used to assemble and quantify clonotypes. Only TCR cDNA sequences supported by at least two reads were kept to exclude erroneous sequences. The tcR package was used for downstream repertoire analysis, and clonotypes were matched between fractions using CDR3 nucleotide sequence together with V segment. VDJmatch was used to annotate antigen specificity against VDJdb, with one amino acid substitution in CDR3 permitted.

This sequence uses TRBV20-1 and TRBJ2-3; 13 bases in the middle match TRBD2. The TCR comes from a woman aged 18-29 years in good health. The sequenced material came from PBMCs. The nucleotide sequence is given as TGCAGTGCTTGGGACGGCCAAGGACTAGCGGGAGAATCAACGCAGTATTTT. Its protein reads: CSAWDGQGLAGESTQYF.